The source of this T cell receptor (beta chain) is a study of shared clonotypes between healthy human individuals. The method was immunoSEQ multiplex PCR; TCRdb's version includes in-frame clones alone and lacks a portion of them. The sample yields some 660,000 clones, around three quarters seen once. The CDR3 is made up of 13 amino acids. V dropped 3 bases and J dropped 5 bases, with 10 bases sitting between them. Germline lookup yields CDR1 LGHNA and CDR2 YNFKEQ. This rearrangement joins TRBV4-2 to TRBJ1-1; D possibly corresponds to TRBD1 (6 bases). Sequenced: memory CD4+ T cells sorted from blood. Subset in this sample: CD45RA-negative fraction. This clonotype was obtained from a woman between 25 and 40 years old in good health. The CDR3 protein is CASSQGAGTEAFF. The CDR3 region has the DNA TGTGCCAGCAGCCAGGGGGCAGGAACTGAAGCTTTCTTT.